The rows below give T cell receptor beta chains drawn from one sample of a study of monozygotic twins with inflammatory bowel disease. TCRdb reprocessed the 5' RACE reads and keeps a single row for each CDR3 protein, giving no DNA. Seen in this sample are around 370,000 distinct CDR3 sequences; the ten most common clones hold around 2.6%. Sequencing input: blood. These receptors all stem from a human donor with ulcerative colitis or Crohn's disease, or a healthy co-twin of an affected twin (not recorded which). Each CDR3 is given with its conserved first and last residue.

CDR3 protein: CASSFLMTNSPLHF
J gene: TRBJ1-6
V gene: TRBV12-3/TRBV12-4

CDR3 protein: CASSSGLAGGLRETQYF
J gene: TRBJ2-5
V gene: TRBV5-1

CDR3 protein: CASRGTGGFVGYTF
J gene: TRBJ1-2
V gene: TRBV6-6

CDR3 protein: CASSFDPNNSPLHF
J gene: TRBJ1-6
V gene: TRBV7-6

CDR3 protein: CASSDTATGELFF
J gene: TRBJ2-2
V gene: TRBV7-3

CDR3 protein: CASSVLAGGTSFFYEQYF
J gene: TRBJ2-7
V gene: TRBV12-3/TRBV12-4

CDR3 protein: CASRPLDPNQETQYF
J gene: TRBJ2-5
V gene: TRBV6-1

CDR3 protein: CASSFTGGSGANVLTF
J gene: TRBJ2-6
V gene: TRBV11-2

CDR3 protein: CASSEQGLDNSPLHF
J gene: TRBJ1-6
V gene: TRBV2

CDR3 protein: CASRGGTDTQYF
J gene: TRBJ2-3
V gene: TRBV5-1

CDR3 protein: CSALGARGYTF
J gene: TRBJ1-2
V gene: TRBV29-1

CDR3 protein: CASSPRRAGGLDIQYF
J gene: TRBJ2-4
V gene: TRBV7-2

CDR3 protein: CASSLDYTGELFF
J gene: TRBJ2-2
V gene: TRBV7-2

CDR3 protein: CASSLLVGPVAREAQYF
J gene: TRBJ2-5
V gene: TRBV5-6

CDR3 protein: CASSRYGTGRFGANVLTF
J gene: TRBJ2-6
V gene: TRBV19

CDR3 protein: CSVYRGGELFF
J gene: TRBJ2-2
V gene: TRBV29-1

CDR3 protein: CSTRTSGGETQYF
J gene: TRBJ2-5
V gene: TRBV29-1

CDR3 protein: CASSFDPRGQPQHF
J gene: TRBJ1-5
V gene: TRBV12-3/TRBV12-4

CDR3 protein: CASSLIVVRNTEAFF
J gene: TRBJ1-1
V gene: TRBV7-2

CDR3 protein: CASSSPGQTTDTQYF
J gene: TRBJ2-3
V gene: TRBV6-1

CDR3 protein: CASSLGGPSYF
J gene: TRBJ2-4
V gene: TRBV27

CDR3 protein: CATSSSRTSVSFYEQYF
J gene: TRBJ2-7
V gene: TRBV15

CDR3 protein: CASSPHRAGETSPLHF
J gene: TRBJ1-6
V gene: TRBV9

CDR3 protein: CASSSDYNEQFF
J gene: TRBJ2-1
V gene: TRBV18

CDR3 protein: CSAGGTRGDYGYTF
J gene: TRBJ1-2
V gene: TRBV20-1

CDR3 protein: CASSSNRGANEKLFF
J gene: TRBJ1-4
V gene: TRBV7-6

CDR3 protein: CASSLVGDTEAFF
J gene: TRBJ1-1
V gene: TRBV5-1

CDR3 protein: CASSPQRTGTTDTQYF
J gene: TRBJ2-3
V gene: TRBV18

CDR3 protein: CASSHAGLAGGHEQYF
J gene: TRBJ2-7
V gene: TRBV4-1

CDR3 protein: CASTHRVYNSPLHF
J gene: TRBJ1-6
V gene: TRBV6-1

CDR3 protein: CASSQGNSPLHF
J gene: TRBJ1-6
V gene: TRBV4-1

CDR3 protein: CASSLGASSSYNEQFF
J gene: TRBJ2-1
V gene: TRBV5-1